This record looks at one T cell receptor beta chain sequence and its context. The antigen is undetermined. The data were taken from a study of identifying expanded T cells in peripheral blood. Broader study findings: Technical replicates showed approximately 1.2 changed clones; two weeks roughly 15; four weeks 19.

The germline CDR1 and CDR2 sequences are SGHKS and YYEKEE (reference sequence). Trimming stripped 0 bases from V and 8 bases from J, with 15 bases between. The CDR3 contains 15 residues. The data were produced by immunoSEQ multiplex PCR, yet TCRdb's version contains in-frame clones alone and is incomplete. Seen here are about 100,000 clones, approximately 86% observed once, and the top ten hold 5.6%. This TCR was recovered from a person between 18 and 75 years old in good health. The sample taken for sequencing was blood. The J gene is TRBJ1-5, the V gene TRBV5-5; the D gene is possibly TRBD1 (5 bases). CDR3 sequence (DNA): TGTGCCAGCAGCTTGGGGGGTCAGGGTGGAGAGCCCCAGCATTTT. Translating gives CASSLGGQGGEPQHF.